Here is one T cell receptor beta chain with its context. Its target is unknown. The sample is drawn from a study of cytomegalovirus exposure and HLA in healthy donors. Findings and limits, study-wide: Subsequent analysis found a tendency for first-cohort TCR clusters to co-occur within the roughly 130 validation repertoires. Investigators reported fewer than 200 TCR beta chains as tied to cytomegalovirus. Reports credit the classifier with highly specific, highly sensitive diagnosis of cytomegalovirus status.

V lost 7 bases and J 5 bases, leaving 20 bases between the germline ends. The germline gives CDR1 LNHDA, CDR2 SQIVND (reference sequence). The CDR3 totals 16 residues. Profiling relied on immunoSEQ multiplex PCR, and the TCRdb table lists in-frame clones only, not all of them. This sample yields over 150,000 clones, of which about nine tenths are seen a single time; under 13% belongs to the top ten. Specimen: PBMCs. This sequence was found in a woman aged 18-29 years in good health and CMV-seropositive. The V call is TRBV19, the J call TRBJ2-2; possible D gene TRBD1, 6 bases. The CDR3 region is CASKIGAGDRTGELFF. CDR3 DNA sequence: TGTGCCAGTAAAATAGGGGCAGGGGATCGGACCGGGGAGCTGTTTTTT.